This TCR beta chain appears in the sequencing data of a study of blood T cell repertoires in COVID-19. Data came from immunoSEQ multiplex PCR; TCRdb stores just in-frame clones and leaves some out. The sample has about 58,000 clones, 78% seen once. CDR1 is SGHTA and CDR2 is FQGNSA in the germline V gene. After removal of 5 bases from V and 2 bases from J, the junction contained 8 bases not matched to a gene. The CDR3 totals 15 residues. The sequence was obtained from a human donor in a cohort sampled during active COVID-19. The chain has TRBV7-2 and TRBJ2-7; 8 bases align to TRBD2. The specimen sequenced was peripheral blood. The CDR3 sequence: CASSPGGGPTYEQYF. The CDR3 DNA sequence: TGTGCCAGCAGCCCGGGCGGGGGGCCCACCTACGAGCAGTACTTC.